This T cell receptor beta chain comes out of a study of CD8 T cells in Susac syndrome (dated by TCRdb to about 2019). Context from the whole study: The study used repertoire sequencing to test whether antigen drove CD8+ T cell activation and differentiation in Susac syndrome. Clonality of the CD8+ T cell repertoire was compared between around 13 healthy donors, approximately 14 Susac syndrome patients and some 15 multiple sclerosis patients. Overall study outcomes, separate from this receptor: The study acknowledged that relatively few individuals were included in the TCR sequencing and HLA analysis.

Turning to this clonotype: Which antigen it targets is not known. No quality values exist for individual bases; no much larger clone is one base distant.

High-throughput TCR beta sequencing profiled peripheral blood CD8+ and CD4+ T cells from healthy donors, Susac syndrome patients and multiple sclerosis patients. The multiple sclerosis controls were treatment-naive patients whose relapsing-remitting disease, either stable or active, fulfilled the revised McDonald criteria. Bulk CD8+ and CD4+ T cells were purified magnetically by negative isolation, whereas CD8+ TEMRA cells were enriched by FACS. Blood was collected in EDTA tubes and processed within 24 hours, with PBMCs isolated through density gradient centrifugation. PBMCs destined for TCR sequencing were cryopreserved in liquid nitrogen and later thawed in a 37 °C water bath. The sorted or isolated CD4+, CD8+ and CD8+ TEMRA cells reached a purity of at least 90%. RNA was extracted using the RNeasy kit, and about 0.45 to 1 ug of the RNA was reverse transcribed with random hexamers. TCR beta CDR3 regions were amplified with the immunoSEQ multiplex PCR assay covering 54 Vbeta and 13 Jbeta segments. PCR amplification bias was corrected by using a synthetic template baseline for primer optimization and computational correction. The authors' pipeline ran thus. Reads were annotated to V, D and J genes according to IMGT and were analyzed with immunoSEQ Analyzer, with only productive sequences retained. Clonality was calculated as one minus the Shannon entropy normalized by log2 of the number of productive unique sequences. For each patient and control, public and private clones were evaluated within the 100 most prevalent clones. Susac-specific clones were defined as absent from healthy and MS cohorts, over a thousand published viral clones and other ImmuneACCESS disease sequences. TCRdb reworked the public reads: Q25 trimming with fastp, MiXCR clone assembly, productive beta chains retained. Each entry merges the rows of one CDR3 protein and shows their most common DNA and genes. The V and J calls were determined by TCRdb, not by the authors. Within this sample are about 180,000 distinct CDR3 sequences, with approximately 96% of them counted one time only. The ten most abundant clones make up 0.15% to 0.2% of the sample.

The CDR3 has 17 amino acids, counting the end cysteine and phenylalanine. The retained sequence is limited to the CDR3, 51 bases, with the frame set at the first base. The germline V gene provides CDR1 SQVTM and CDR2 ANQGSEA. Germline trimming: 5 bases from V, 3 bases from J; junction bases outside gene matches: 15. The sequence joins TRBV29-1 to TRBJ2-7; TRBD2 fits 11 bases in the junction. The TCR comes from a human donor with multiple sclerosis. Material: CD8+ T cells from PBMCs. The sequence in DNA is TGCAGCGTTTCGACTGGACTAGCGGGCGAGGCGGTCTACGAGCAGTACTTC. Translated, it reads CSVSTGLAGEAVYEQYF.